This T cell receptor (beta chain) was obtained from a study of long-term antiretroviral therapy in people with HIV. Broader study findings: HIV repertoires had narrower CDR3 length ranges than controls. Unavailable data included ART adherence, viral resistance and therapy changes (switches in treatment).

The run of the v3.0 immunoSEQ assay was at survey level. Profiling relied on immunoSEQ multiplex PCR, and the TCRdb table lists in-frame clones only, not all of them. The data show some 18,000 clones, around 90% seen once. Regarding this clone: Its antigen is not identified.

The specimen comprised unsorted PBMCs, sampled 2.1 years after starting antiretroviral therapy. This TCR was sampled from a man aged 18 to 29 with HIV.

The DNA of the CDR3 is TGTGCCAGCAGCCGCCGGGGAGATACGCAGTATTTT. Translating it yields CASSRRGDTQYF. This chain joins TRBV5-4 and TRBJ2-3; D might be TRBD2 (5 bases). Trimming cost V 4 bases and J 5 bases, with 8 bases left between them. CDR1 SGHNT and CDR2 YYREEE come from the germline V gene (reference sequence). The CDR3 extends over 12 amino acids.